This TCR beta chain came from a study of blood T cell repertoires in COVID-19. Germline values: CDR1 SGHRS, CDR2 YFSETQ. Trimming cost V 0 bases and J 1 base, with 16 bases left between them. There are 17 residues in the CDR3. The repertoire was sequenced with immunoSEQ multiplex PCR; TCRdb's copy has only in-frame clones and lacks some. The profile shows 75,000 to 95,000 clones, roughly three quarters of them singletons. The TCR comes from a man between 60 and 70 years old with COVID-19, enrolled during active disease. The sequencing sample was made of peripheral blood. The chain joins TRBV5-1 to TRBJ1-1, with D perhaps TRBD1 (5 bases). CDR3 in DNA: TGCGCCAGCAGCTTGGTCGGCGTCGGGCAGGGGAACACTGAAGCTTTCTTT. The encoded protein is CASSLVGVGQGNTEAFF. Supplemented by reference TRBV5-1 and TRBJ1-1, the full variable domain reads KAGVTQTPRYLIKTRGQQVTLSCSPISGHRSVSWYQQTPGQGLQFLFEYFSETQRNKGNFPGRFSGRQFSNSRSEMNVSTLELGDSALYLCASSLVGVGQGNTEAFFGQGTRLTVV.